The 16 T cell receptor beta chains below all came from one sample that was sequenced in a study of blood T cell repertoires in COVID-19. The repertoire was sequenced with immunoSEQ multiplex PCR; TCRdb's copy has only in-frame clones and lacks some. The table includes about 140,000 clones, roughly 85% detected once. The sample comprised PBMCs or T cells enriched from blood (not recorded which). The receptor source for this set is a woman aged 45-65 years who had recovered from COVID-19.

In DNA form, the CDR3 reads TGTGCCAGTACCACAGACAGGGAGGCTTTCCATGGCTACACCTTC. It encodes CASTTDREAFHGYTF. The rearrangement joins TRBV19 to TRBJ1-2; 7 bases are shared with TRBD1. Unmatched junction bases numbered 14, after V lost 7 bases and J lost 6 bases. The CDR3 spans 15 residues. Germline V gives CDR1 LNHDA, CDR2 SQIVND (reference sequence).

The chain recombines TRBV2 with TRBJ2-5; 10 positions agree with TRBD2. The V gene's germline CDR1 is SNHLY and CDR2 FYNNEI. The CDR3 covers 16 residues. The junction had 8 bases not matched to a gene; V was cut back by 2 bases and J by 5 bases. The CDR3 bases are TGTGCCAGCAGTGAATCCGTAGCGGGGGGCGCGGAGACCCAGTACTTC. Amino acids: CASSESVAGGAETQYF.

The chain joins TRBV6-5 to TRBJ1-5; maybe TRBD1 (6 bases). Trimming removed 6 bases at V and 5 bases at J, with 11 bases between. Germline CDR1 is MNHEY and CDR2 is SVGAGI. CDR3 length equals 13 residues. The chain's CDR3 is CASRVQGDQPQHF. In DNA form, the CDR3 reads TGTGCCAGCAGGGTACAGGGTGATCAGCCCCAGCATTTT.

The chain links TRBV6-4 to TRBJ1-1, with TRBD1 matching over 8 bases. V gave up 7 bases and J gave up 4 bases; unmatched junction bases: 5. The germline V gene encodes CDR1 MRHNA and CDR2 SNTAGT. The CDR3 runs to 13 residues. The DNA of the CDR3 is TGTGCCAGCAAGCAGGGGGCGGGCACTGAAGCTTTCTTT. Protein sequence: CASKQGAGTEAFF.

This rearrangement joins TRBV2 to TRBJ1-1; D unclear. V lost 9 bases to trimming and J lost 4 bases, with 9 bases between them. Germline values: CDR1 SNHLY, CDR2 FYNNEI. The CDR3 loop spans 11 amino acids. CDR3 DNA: TGTGCCAGGGCCCGGAGCACTGAAGCTTTCTTT. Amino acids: CARARSTEAFF.

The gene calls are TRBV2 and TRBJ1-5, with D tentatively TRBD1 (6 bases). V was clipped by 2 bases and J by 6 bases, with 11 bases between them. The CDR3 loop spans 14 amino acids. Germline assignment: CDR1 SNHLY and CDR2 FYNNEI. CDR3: CASSEQGLAQPQHF. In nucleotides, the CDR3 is TGTGCCAGCAGTGAACAGGGGTTAGCTCAGCCCCAGCATTTT.

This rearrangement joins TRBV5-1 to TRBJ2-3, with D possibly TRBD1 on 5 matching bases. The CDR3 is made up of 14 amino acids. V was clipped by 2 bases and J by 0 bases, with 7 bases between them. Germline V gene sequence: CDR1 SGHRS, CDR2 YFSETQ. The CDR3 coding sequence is TGCGCCAGCAGCTTACGACAGAGCACAGATACGCAGTATTTT. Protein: CASSLRQSTDTQYF.

The CDR3 coding sequence is TGTGCCAGCAGTGAAGCCAGCGGGAGTGGTAACAATGAGCAGTTCTTC. It is translated as CASSEASGSGNNEQFF. V usage is TRBV6-1 and J usage is TRBJ2-1; 8 bases map to TRBD2. The CDR3 spans 16 residues. J gave up 5 bases and V 0 bases, and 6 bases lay outside the gene matches. CDR1 and CDR2 from the germline V gene are MNHNS and SASEGT.

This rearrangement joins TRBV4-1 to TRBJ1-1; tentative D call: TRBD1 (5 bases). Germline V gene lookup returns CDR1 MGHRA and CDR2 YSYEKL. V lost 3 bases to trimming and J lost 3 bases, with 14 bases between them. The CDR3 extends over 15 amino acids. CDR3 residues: CASSQRPAGDTEAFF. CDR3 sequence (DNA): TGCGCCAGCAGCCAGAGGCCCGCGGGGGACACTGAAGCTTTCTTT.

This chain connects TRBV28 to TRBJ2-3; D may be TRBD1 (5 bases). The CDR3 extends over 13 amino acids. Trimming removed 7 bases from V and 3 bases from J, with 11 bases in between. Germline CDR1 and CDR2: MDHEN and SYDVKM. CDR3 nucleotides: TGTGCCAGCAAAGGGGTGGGAACAGATACGCAGTATTTT. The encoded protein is CASKGVGTDTQYF.

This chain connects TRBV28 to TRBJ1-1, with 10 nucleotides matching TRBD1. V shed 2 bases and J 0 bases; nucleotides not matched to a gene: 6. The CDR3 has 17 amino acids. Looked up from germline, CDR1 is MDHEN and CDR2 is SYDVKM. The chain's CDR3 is CASSLLRTGGMNTEAFF. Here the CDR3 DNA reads TGTGCCAGCAGTTTACTGAGGACAGGGGGGATGAACACTGAAGCTTTCTTT.

CDR3 loop: CASSSDRERSYEQYF. CDR3 sequence (DNA): TGCGCCAGCAGCTCCGACAGGGAGAGGTCCTACGAGCAGTACTTC. The chain links TRBV5-1 to TRBJ2-7; 7 bases align to TRBD1. Trimming removed 3 bases from V and 1 base from J; junction bases left unmatched: 7. Germline CDR1 SGHRS, CDR2 YFSETQ. The CDR3 contains 15 residues. The whole variable domain, remainder taken from reference TRBV5-1 and TRBJ2-7, is KAGVTQTPRYLIKTRGQQVTLSCSPISGHRSVSWYQQTPGQGLQFLFEYFSETQRNKGNFPGRFSGRQFSNSRSEMNVSTLELGDSALYLCASSSDRERSYEQYFGPGTRLTVT.

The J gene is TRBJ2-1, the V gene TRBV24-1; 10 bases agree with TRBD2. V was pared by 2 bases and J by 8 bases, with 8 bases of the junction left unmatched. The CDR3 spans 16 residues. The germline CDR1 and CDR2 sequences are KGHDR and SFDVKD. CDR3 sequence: CATSDSLAGAIDEQFF. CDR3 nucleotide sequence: TGTGCCACCAGTGATTCTCTAGCGGGAGCCATCGATGAGCAGTTCTTC.

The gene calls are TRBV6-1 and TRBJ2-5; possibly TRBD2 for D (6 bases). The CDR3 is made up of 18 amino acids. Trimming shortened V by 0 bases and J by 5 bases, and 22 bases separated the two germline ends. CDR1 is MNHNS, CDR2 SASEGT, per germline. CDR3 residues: CASSEAGGSALGWETQYF. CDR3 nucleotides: TGTGCCAGCAGTGAAGCGGGGGGTAGCGCACTAGGGTGGGAGACCCAGTACTTC.

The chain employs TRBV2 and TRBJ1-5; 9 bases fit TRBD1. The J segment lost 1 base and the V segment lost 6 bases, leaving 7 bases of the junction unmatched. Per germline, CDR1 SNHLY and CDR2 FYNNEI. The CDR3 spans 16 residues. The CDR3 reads CASSTHRGQSNQPQHF. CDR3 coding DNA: TGTGCCAGCAGCACCCACAGGGGGCAGAGCAATCAGCCCCAGCATTTT.

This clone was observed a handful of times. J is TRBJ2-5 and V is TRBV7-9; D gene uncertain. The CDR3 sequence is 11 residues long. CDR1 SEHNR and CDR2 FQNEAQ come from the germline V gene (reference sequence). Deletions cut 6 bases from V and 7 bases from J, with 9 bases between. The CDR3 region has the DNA TGTGCCAGCAGGACACCGCCGACCCAGTACTTC. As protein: CASRTPPTQYF. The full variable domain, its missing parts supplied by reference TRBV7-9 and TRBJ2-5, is DTGVSQNPRHKITKRGQNVTFRCDPISEHNRLYWYRQTLGQGPEFLTYFQNEAQLEKSRLLSDRFSAERPKGSFSTLEIQRTEQGDSAMYLCASRTPPTQYFGPGTRLLVL.